The 17 T cell receptor beta chains reported below all come from one sample, sequenced in a study of T-cell reconstitution after alpha-beta-depleted transplantation in children. Unique molecular identifiers were incorporated when the TCRbeta library was constructed. Each CDR3 protein is one row after TCRdb ran MiXCR on the PCR reads. Found here are about 500,000 distinct CDR3 sequences, 30% to 35% of them singletons; the top ten hold less than 2.5%. The material was PBMCs from the stem cell graft donor, obtained from the stem cell graft. The receptor source for this set is a human donor who donated a stem cell graft to a child with aplastic anemia.

The table lists this clonotype with a few counts. The CDR3 region has the DNA TGTGCCTGGAGTGTAAGAACAGGGAGGTCAAGAGAGACCCAGTACTTC. This translates into CAWSVRTGRSRETQYF. The chain couples TRBV30 to TRBJ2-5, with D possibly called TRBD1 or TRBD2 (6 bases each). CDR3 length: 16 amino acids. Germline CDR1 and CDR2: GTSNPN and SVGIG (reference sequence). V dropped 0 bases and J dropped 4 bases, with 18 bases sitting between them.

V is TRBV25-1 and J is TRBJ2-1; 10 bases fit TRBD2. The J segment lost 4 bases and the V segment lost 0 bases, leaving 9 bases of the junction unmatched. The CDR3 is made up of 18 amino acids. CDR1 and CDR2 (germline): MGHDK, SYGVNS. The CDR3 sequence is CASSEYREREGFYNEQFF. DNA of the CDR3: TGTGCCAGCAGTGAATATAGAGAGCGGGAGGGGTTTTACAATGAGCAGTTCTTC.

The V call is TRBV11-2, the J call TRBJ2-5, with TRBD2 identical over 10 bases. Germline V gives CDR1 SGHAT, CDR2 FQNNGV. The CDR3 runs 14 residues. V shed 5 bases and J 9 bases; nucleotides not matched to a gene: 9. As DNA, the CDR3 is TGTGCCAGCAGCGGAGCGGGAGGGCCGATGGCCCAGTACTTC. Translating gives CASSGAGGPMAQYF.

This clonotype was seen a handful of times. This chain joins TRBV4-3 and TRBJ2-2, with D unresolved. CDR1 and CDR2 (germline): LGHNA, YSLEER. The V end lost 0 bases, the J end lost 6 bases, and 11 bases lay between the germline ends. CDR3 length: 15 residues. The CDR3 nucleotides are TGCGCCAGCAGCCAAGATTGGACCTCGGCCGGGGAGCTGTTTTTT. Its translation is CASSQDWTSAGELFF.

This chain links TRBV27 with TRBJ1-1; 7 positions agree with TRBD1. Per the germline V gene, CDR1 is MNHEY and CDR2 is SMNVEV (reference sequence). With 6 bases clipped from V and 3 bases from J, the junction kept 7 bases outside the gene matches. This CDR3 region has 14 residues. This CDR3 reads CASSLGTAYTEAFF. As DNA, the CDR3 is TGTGCCAGCAGCCTCGGGACAGCTTACACTGAAGCTTTCTTT.

The chain couples TRBV12-3 or TRBV12-4 to TRBJ1-2; a weak D match, TRBD1 (6 bases). Trimming removed 6 bases from V and 0 bases from J, with 11 bases in between. CDR3 size: 14 residues. The CDR3 DNA reads TGTGCCAGCAGACCGAGGGGGGCTAACTATGGCTACACCTTC. Translated: CASRPRGANYGYTF.

This clonotype appeared a few times. The V gene is TRBV20-1, the J gene TRBJ1-6; TRBD1 agrees at 10 bases. Germline CDR1 DFQATT, CDR2 SNEGSKA (reference sequence). CDR3 length: 16 amino acids. The junction had 5 bases not matched to a gene; V was cut back by 0 bases and J by 6 bases. CDR3 DNA: TGCAGTGCTAGAGATATGGGGACAGGGGCTAATTCACCCCTCCACTTT. Amino acids: CSARDMGTGANSPLHF.

This clonotype came up a few times. This chain connects TRBV6-2 or TRBV6-3 to TRBJ2-1; weak D call: TRBD1 (6 bases). This CDR3 spans 15 amino acids. The V gene's germline CDR1 is MNHEY and CDR2 SVGEGT. The ends were cut back, 9 bases at V and 9 bases at J, with 24 bases in the middle. The CDR3 reads CARRGIFTRAAEQFF. The CDR3 DNA reads TGTGCCAGAAGGGGGATCTTCACTAGAGCCGCTGAGCAGTTCTTC.

The chain couples TRBV7-2 to TRBJ2-1; D might be TRBD2 (6 bases). The CDR3 loop spans 16 amino acids. CDR1 and CDR2 from the germline V gene are SGHTA and FQGNSA. V was shortened by 5 bases and J by 0 bases, with 14 bases between the two germline ends. The CDR3 coding sequence is TGTGCCAGCAGCGCCACTCTAGCGAGCTCCTACAATGAGCAGTTCTTC. Residues: CASSATLASSYNEQFF.

This clonotype occurred a few times. The rearrangement uses TRBV29-1 and TRBJ2-3; 10 bases are a match to TRBD2. The junction had 5 bases not matched to a gene; V was cut back by 5 bases and J by 0 bases. This CDR3 is 15 amino acids long. Germline CDR1 is SQVTM and CDR2 is ANQGSEA. CDR3: CSVSLTSGSTDTQYF. In DNA, the CDR3 is TGCAGCGTTTCTTTGACTAGCGGGAGCACAGATACGCAGTATTTT.

The J gene is TRBJ1-1, the V gene TRBV18; tentative D call: TRBD1 (6 bases). The CDR3 loop spans 14 amino acids. Trimming cost V 6 bases and J 0 bases, with 11 bases left between them. Germline V gives CDR1 KGHSH, CDR2 LQKENI. CDR3 sequence reads: CASSSDSMNTEAFF. The DNA of the CDR3 is TGTGCCAGCTCGTCGGACAGCATGAACACTGAAGCTTTCTTT.

The chain joins TRBV12-3 or TRBV12-4 to TRBJ1-3; D is unclear. The germline V and J ends were trimmed by 6 bases and 0 bases, with 6 bases remaining between them. The CDR3 is made up of 13 amino acids. CDR3: CASRLNSGNTIYF. The CDR3 coding sequence is TGTGCCAGCAGACTTAACTCTGGAAACACCATATATTTT.

In DNA form, the CDR3 reads TGTGCCAGCAGCTTGTCGGACAGCTACGAGCAGTACGTC. It codes for CASSLSDSYEQYV. V usage is TRBV11-2 and J usage is TRBJ2-7; possible D gene TRBD1, 6 bases. CDR1 and CDR2 from the germline V gene are SGHAT and FQNNGV. Trimming stripped 3 bases from V and 3 bases from J, with 9 bases between. The CDR3 runs to 13 residues.

The chain is built from TRBV12-3 or TRBV12-4 and TRBJ1-2, with no clear D. Trimming removed 2 bases from V and 4 bases from J, with 8 bases in between. The CDR3 contains 13 residues. This chain's CDR3 is CASSLPRSYGYTF. CDR3 nucleotide sequence: TGTGCCAGCAGTTTACCCAGGTCCTATGGCTACACCTTC.

A few counts support this clonotype. The gene calls are TRBV2 and TRBJ2-1; TRBD2 agrees at 7 bases. This CDR3 spans 13 amino acids. The germline CDR1 and CDR2 sequences are SNHLY and FYNNEI. With V trimmed by 5 bases and J by 8 bases, 6 bases remained unmatched. The CDR3 loop is CASSPYGGDEQFF. The CDR3 nucleotides are TGTGCCAGCAGTCCATATGGGGGGGATGAGCAGTTCTTC.

This clonotype was detected only a few times. The rearrangement joins TRBV29-1 to TRBJ1-4; D uncertain. Germline values: CDR1 SQVTM, CDR2 ANQGSEA. CDR3 length equals 15 residues. V shed 5 bases and J shed 0 bases, with 13 bases lying between them. This chain's CDR3 is CSVSQRGTTNEKLFF. DNA for the CDR3: TGCAGCGTTTCCCAAAGAGGGACAACTAATGAAAAACTGTTTTTT.

In its sample, this clonotype was seen a few times. The V gene is TRBV20-1, the J gene TRBJ2-7; TRBD2 matches at 7 bases. V lost 3 bases and J lost 0; bases outside the gene matches: 5. Germline V gene lookup returns CDR1 DFQATT and CDR2 SNEGSKA (reference sequence). The CDR3 length is 14 residues. CDR3 nucleotide sequence: TGCAGTGCTAGGTACCTAGCGGTCTCCTACGAGCAGTACTTC. The encoded protein is CSARYLAVSYEQYF.